These 7 T cell receptor beta chains came from one sample sequenced in a study of T cell responses to AZD1222 COVID-19 vaccine. Clones were read by immunoSEQ multiplex PCR, and TCRdb kept only the in-frame ones, dropping some. The table shows 25,000 to 35,000 clones, with about nine tenths occurring only once. This material consisted of peripheral blood, taken on day 0 of AZD1222 vaccination. The receptors stem from an adult in good health.

The V and J genes are TRBV7-2 and TRBJ2-5; D gene unclear. Trimming left V 3 bases short and J 1 base short, with 6 bases between. Germline assignment: CDR1 SGHTA and CDR2 FQGNSA. The CDR3 spans 13 residues. CDR3 coding DNA: TGTGCCAGCAGCTTCCGTTTCCAAGAGACCCAGTACTTC. It yields the protein CASSFRFQETQYF.

This chain uses TRBV6-1 with TRBJ1-2, with D unclear. Germline values: CDR1 MNHNS, CDR2 SASEGT. The CDR3 runs 13 residues. V lost 3 bases, J lost 4 bases, and 9 bases lay in between. The CDR3, as DNA: TGTGCCAGCAGTGAGCGGCAGACCTATGGCTACACCTTC. It translates to CASSERQTYGYTF.

The V and J genes are TRBV13 and TRBJ2-6; either TRBD1 or TRBD2 may supply D (5 bases each). Germline lookup yields CDR1 PRHDT and CDR2 FYEKMQ (reference sequence). Trimming took 5 bases from V and 0 from J, leaving 23 bases between them. The CDR3 runs to 20 residues. The CDR3 reads CASSHHTGDPSLSGANVLTF. CDR3 nucleotides: TGTGCCAGCAGCCACCATACCGGGGACCCCAGCCTCTCTGGGGCCAACGTCCTGACTTTC.

The chain uses TRBV9 and TRBJ1-2; possible D gene TRBD1, 5 bases. The CDR3 has 14 residues. Between the trimmed V and J ends, which lost 4 bases and 3 bases, there was a span of 13 bases. Germline V gene lookup returns CDR1 SGDLS and CDR2 YYNGEE. In DNA, the CDR3 is TGTGCCAGCAGCTCAGGGACGGATCACTATGGCTACACCTTC. Translated: CASSSGTDHYGYTF.

This rearrangement joins TRBV5-6 to TRBJ2-7; no clear D gene. This CDR3 has 13 residues. Germline V lookup: CDR1 SGHDT, CDR2 YYEEEE. V gave up 2 bases and J gave up 7 bases, with 13 bases separating them. The CDR3, as DNA: TGTGCCAGCAGCTTCGAGACAATGGGGGAGCAGTACTTC. Its translation: CASSFETMGEQYF. The variable domain in full, with the rest retrieved from reference TRBV5-6 and TRBJ2-7, is DAGVTQSPTHLIKTRGQQVTLRCSPKSGHDTVSWYQQALGQGPQFIFQYYEEEERQRGNFPDRFSGHQFPNYSSELNVNALLLGDSALYLCASSFETMGEQYFGPGTRLTVT.

This clone came up once. The genes are TRBV27 and TRBJ2-1, with D unclear. CDR3 length: 16 amino acids. The V gene's germline CDR1 is MNHEY and CDR2 SMNVEV (reference sequence). Trimming removed 1 base at V and 7 bases at J, with 17 bases between. The CDR3 DNA reads TGTGCCAGCAGTTTATGGCCACCTCTCTCAGGTAATGAGCAGTTCTTC. Residues: CASSLWPPLSGNEQFF.

This sequence joins TRBV6-1 and TRBJ1-6, with a possible D match to TRBD1 (5 bases). CDR1 is MNHNS and CDR2 is SASEGT in the germline V gene. Trimming left V 2 bases short and J 0 bases short, with 8 bases between. The CDR3 length is 16 residues. CDR3 DNA: TGTGCCAGCAGTGAACGAGGGGACTCCTATAATTCACCCCTCCACTTT. This sequence encodes CASSERGDSYNSPLHF.